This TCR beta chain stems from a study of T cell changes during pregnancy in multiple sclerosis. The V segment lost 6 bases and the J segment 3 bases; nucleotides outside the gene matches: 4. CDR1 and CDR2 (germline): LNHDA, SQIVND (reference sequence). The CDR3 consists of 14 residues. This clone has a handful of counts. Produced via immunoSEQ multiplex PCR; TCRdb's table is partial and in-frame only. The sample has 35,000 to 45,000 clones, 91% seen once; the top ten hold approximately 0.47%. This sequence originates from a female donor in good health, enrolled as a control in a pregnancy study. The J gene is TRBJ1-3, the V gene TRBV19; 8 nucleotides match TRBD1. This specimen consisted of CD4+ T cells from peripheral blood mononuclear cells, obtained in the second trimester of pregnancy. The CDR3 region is CASSPTGDGNTIYF. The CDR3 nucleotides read TGTGCCAGTAGCCCGACAGGGGATGGAAACACCATATATTTT.